Listed below are T cell receptor beta chains from one sample, sequenced in a study of identical twins. One entry per CDR3 protein, called by TCRdb with MiXCR from the 5' RACE reads. The data contain about 480,000 distinct CDR3 sequences, approximately 14% of them singletons. The sample also formed part of further work on yellow fever vaccine responses in identical twins.

Sequencing used CD4+ T cells sorted from blood. The receptors were sampled from a woman under 30 in good health. CDR3s include the opening cysteine and the closing phenylalanine or tryptophan. The D gene is left open where the match is weak.

j_gene	v_gene	d_gene	CDR3aa
TRBJ1-1	TRBV27	-	CASSLGSNHPEAFF
TRBJ2-1	TRBV11-2	TRBD2	CASSIAGGNYNEQFF
TRBJ2-2	TRBV9	-	CASSIGRIYTGELFF
TRBJ2-1	TRBV19	TRBD1	CASSPDRGPVNEQFF
TRBJ2-3	TRBV10-3	TRBD2	CASKGSGISNTQYF
TRBJ2-5	TRBV4-3	-	CASSQASGGQETQYF
TRBJ2-2	TRBV6-5	-	CASSYFGSGELFF
TRBJ2-2	TRBV5-1	-	CARSSRRQDGELLF
TRBJ2-1	TRBV6-2/TRBV6-3	TRBD2	CASSYLAGVFHGEQFF
TRBJ2-1	TRBV18	TRBD1	CASSPLGTGFDEQFF
TRBJ2-7	TRBV29-1	TRBD1	CSVAFLGTDNYEQYF
TRBJ2-7	TRBV5-6	TRBD1	CASSLEGTGLYEQYF
TRBJ1-6	TRBV9	-	CASSPRELGNSPLHF
TRBJ2-3	TRBV20-1	TRBD1	CSARDRQGAGDTQYF
TRBJ2-7	TRBV16	-	CASSRQLLARDNYEQYF
TRBJ2-3	TRBV2	TRBD1	CASSKTGLKDTQYF
TRBJ1-6	TRBV28	-	CASVSAGEGNSPLHF
TRBJ2-1	TRBV6-5	-	CATRESEQFF
TRBJ1-6	TRBV5-6	-	CASSGGLSPLHF
TRBJ2-3	TRBV7-2	-	CASSLEYRGGADTQYF
TRBJ2-1	TRBV20-1	-	CRPHESSYNEQFF
TRBJ2-3	TRBV12-3/TRBV12-4	-	CASTTGAGVGTDTQYF
TRBJ2-3	TRBV5-5	-	CASSLSTVPSTDTQYF
TRBJ2-7	TRBV7-2	TRBD1	CASSRQGFYEQYF
TRBJ2-1	TRBV5-1	-	CASSLLVGGTSYNEQFF
TRBJ2-3	TRBV7-2	-	CASSLAFTDTQYF
TRBJ2-5	TRBV20-1	-	CSAPPGPEAQYF
TRBJ2-3	TRBV5-1	TRBD2	CASSWPSGTSTDTQYF
TRBJ2-3	TRBV30	-	CAWSEDTQYF